This TCR beta chain was sequenced during a study of T-cell memory formation after mild COVID-19. In the study overall: TCR clusters were mostly confined to one donor each. Study-level findings and limits: Contracting clones from day 15 to 85 showed balanced CD4/CD8; later expanders favored CD4+. CD8+ contracting clones occupied EMRA, while CD4+ ones occupied mainly CM and EM.

On this clonotype: The antigen remains undetermined.

TCRdb processed the 5' RACE reads anew with MiXCR; each CDR3 protein has one entry. In the table there are about 350,000 distinct CDR3 sequences, roughly 15% of which are singletons. Germline loops: CDR1 SGHRS, CDR2 YFSETQ. This CDR3 spans 15 amino acids. J gave up 1 base and V 4 bases, and 6 bases lay outside the gene matches. The receptor's source is a man aged 18-30 years who had mild COVID-19 (a few samples of this study predate the infection). Cell type and time point are not known. The chain couples TRBV5-1 to TRBJ2-3, with 7 bases identical to TRBD2. The material sequenced was PBMCs or a T cell subset sorted from them (not recorded which). The CDR3 DNA reads as TGCGCCAGCAGCGTAGCTAGCGGAGGCACAGATACGCAGTATTTT. This codes for CASSVASGGTDTQYF.